The 21 T cell receptor beta chains given below trace back to one sample, sequenced in a study of a mutant IDH1 vaccine in newly diagnosed glioma. These receptors have no known antigen. As for time point: week 23, last vaccination. Vaccinated patients received 300 ug of mutant IDH1 20-mer peptide per dose, with topical imiquimod. Using immunoSEQ multiplex PCR, the repertoire was profiled, and TCRdb retains in-frame clones only, with some absent. The sample records approximately 81,000 clones, about 82% being singletons. The input for sequencing was PBMCs, taken from a glioma patient whose treatment included an IDH1 peptide vaccine. These receptors were obtained from a man between 25 and 39 years old with glioma. Some clones in this sample may be carry-over from other donors' samples.

The rearrangement links TRBV18 to TRBJ1-6; maybe TRBD1 (5 bases). The CDR3 sequence is 14 residues long. Germline loops: CDR1 KGHSH, CDR2 LQKENI. The ends were cut back, 5 bases at V and 8 bases at J, with 13 bases in the middle. The CDR3 reads CASSIQGVDSPLHF. The CDR3 region has the DNA TGTGCCAGCTCAATTCAGGGCGTGGATTCACCCCTCCACTTT.

This rearrangement joins TRBV5-1 to TRBJ1-3, with D possibly matching TRBD1 (5 bases). Germline CDR1 is SGHRS and CDR2 is YFSETQ. V gave up 3 bases and J gave up 0 bases, with 13 bases separating them. The length of the CDR3 is 16 residues. This CDR3 is CASSSGALDSGNTIYF. The CDR3 DNA reads TGCGCCAGCAGCTCCGGGGCTTTAGACTCTGGAAACACCATATATTTT. Based on the CDR3 plus reference TRBV5-1 and TRBJ1-3, the full variable domain is KAGVTQTPRYLIKTRGQQVTLSCSPISGHRSVSWYQQTPGQGLQFLFEYFSETQRNKGNFPGRFSGRQFSNSRSEMNVSTLELGDSALYLCASSSGALDSGNTIYFGEGSWLTVV.

The chain links TRBV6-5 to TRBJ2-3; D remains unclear. Trimming cost V 6 bases and J 0 bases, with 13 bases left between them. The CDR3 spans 15 residues. The germline V gene encodes CDR1 MNHEY and CDR2 SVGAGI. CDR3 region: CASRRGGQSTDTQYF. CDR3 DNA: TGTGCCAGCAGACGCGGTGGTCAGAGCACAGATACGCAGTATTTT.

The rearrangement uses TRBV4-3 and TRBJ2-2, with D unresolved. The CDR3 has 17 amino acids. The V end was cut by 1 base, the J end by 5 bases, with 17 bases between. Germline CDR1 LGHNA, CDR2 YSLEER. CDR3 sequence reads: CASSQASGLLRTGELFF. Here the CDR3 DNA reads TGCGCCAGCAGCCAAGCGTCGGGTCTTCTCAGGACCGGGGAGCTGTTTTTT.

This chain joins TRBV4-2 and TRBJ2-7; TRBD2 matches 11 bases. Germline CDR1 and CDR2: LGHNA and YNFKEQ. This CDR3 is 15 amino acids long. J lost 2 bases, V lost 1 base, and 1 base had no gene match. The CDR3 protein is CASSQGLAGTYEQYF. The CDR3 DNA reads as TGTGCCAGCAGCCAAGGACTAGCGGGGACCTACGAGCAGTACTTC.

The V call is TRBV30, the J call TRBJ2-7; either TRBD1 or TRBD2 may fit D (5 bases each). V lost 5 bases to trimming and J lost 2 bases, with 10 bases between them. The germline gives CDR1 GTSNPN, CDR2 SVGIG (reference sequence). The CDR3 sequence is 12 residues long. This CDR3 is CAWGTVTYEQYF. The DNA of the CDR3 is TGTGCCTGGGGGACGGTAACCTACGAGCAGTACTTC.

In DNA form, the CDR3 reads TGTGCCATCAGTCCCTCTGACTACAATGAGCAGTTCTTC. Translating it yields CAISPSDYNEQFF. The rearrangement joins TRBV10-3 to TRBJ2-1; D not certain. Germline lookup yields CDR1 ENHRY and CDR2 SYGVKD. This CDR3 spans 13 amino acids. Trimming pared 5 bases from V and 3 bases from J, leaving 8 bases between.

The V gene is TRBV28, the J gene TRBJ1-1, with 12 bases fitting TRBD1. With V trimmed by 6 bases and J by 5 bases, 7 bases remained unmatched. CDR1 is MDHEN and CDR2 is SYDVKM in the germline V gene. The CDR3 has 15 residues. The CDR3 here is CASSGTGGAGTEAFF. The CDR3 DNA reads TGTGCCAGCAGCGGGACAGGGGGCGCAGGGACTGAAGCTTTCTTT.

The chain joins TRBV2 to TRBJ1-5; D ambiguous. Germline values: CDR1 SNHLY, CDR2 FYNNEI. The V gene lost 7 bases and the J gene lost 1 base, with 17 bases spanning the gap. This CDR3 contains 16 residues. CDR3 residues: CASKSQAKGSNQPQHF. The CDR3 coding sequence is TGTGCCAGCAAATCCCAGGCGAAGGGAAGCAATCAGCCCCAGCATTTT.

This clone was seen only a few times. V gene TRBV11-2 combines with J gene TRBJ2-7; D is uncertain. V lost 2 bases and J lost 5, with 4 bases in between. The CDR3 has 11 amino acids. In germline, CDR1 is SGHAT, CDR2 FQNNGV. DNA for the CDR3: TGTGCCAGCAGCTTAATCGACGAGCAGTACTTC. Its translation: CASSLIDEQYF.

This clone came up once. This chain connects TRBV5-6 to TRBJ2-3; 8 positions match TRBD1. CDR3 length: 17 amino acids. The J segment lost 0 bases and the V segment lost 3 bases, leaving 9 bases of the junction unmatched. Germline CDR1 is SGHDT and CDR2 is YYEEEE. For the CDR3, the DNA is TGTGCCAGCAGCTCCACTCGGACAGGGACTAGCACAGATACGCAGTATTTT. This gives the protein CASSSTRTGTSTDTQYF.

The V gene is TRBV9, the J gene TRBJ2-4; TRBD2 matches 15 bases. CDR1 and CDR2 from the germline V gene are SGDLS and YYNGEE. The CDR3 has 15 amino acids. V dropped 4 bases and J dropped 6; count of bases not matched to a gene: 2. For the CDR3, the DNA is TGTGCCAGCAGCCCGGGACTAGCGGGGGGAAACATTCAGTACTTC. This gives the protein CASSPGLAGGNIQYF.

The V gene is TRBV30, the J gene TRBJ2-3, with 8 bases fitting TRBD2. Looked up from germline, CDR1 is GTSNPN and CDR2 is SVGIG (reference sequence). The length of the CDR3 is 15 residues. The V segment lost 5 bases and the J segment 6 bases; nucleotides outside the gene matches: 13. The CDR3 sequence is CAWRNGAGGADTQYF. CDR3 nucleotides: TGTGCCTGGCGTAACGGGGCGGGGGGCGCGGATACGCAGTATTTT.

This chain connects TRBV7-9 to TRBJ2-2; no reliable D call. Between the trimmed V and J ends, which lost 5 bases and 4 bases, there was a span of 11 bases. This CDR3 is built from 14 residues. The V gene's germline CDR1 is SEHNR and CDR2 FQNEAQ (reference sequence). The CDR3 reads CASSLQDRTGELFF. CDR3 nucleotides: TGTGCCAGCAGCCTCCAGGATCGCACCGGGGAGCTGTTTTTT.

This clone came up a few times. The chain has TRBV7-2 and TRBJ1-6; D not resolved. CDR3 length: 14 residues. V was shortened by 4 bases and J by 9 bases, with 13 bases between the two germline ends. Germline V lookup: CDR1 SGHTA, CDR2 FQGNSA. The CDR3: CASSSLWAGSPLHF. CDR3 sequence (DNA): TGTGCCAGCAGCTCGTTATGGGCAGGTTCACCCCTCCACTTT.

V gene TRBV27 combines with J gene TRBJ1-4; D gene uncertain. CDR1 is MNHEY, CDR2 SMNVEV, per germline (reference sequence). The CDR3 consists of 15 residues. With 5 bases removed from V and 0 bases from J, the gap between germline ends came to 10 bases. The CDR3 DNA sequence: TGTGCCAGCAGTCCTCGCCTTGCAACTAATGAAAAACTGTTTTTT. Encoded protein: CASSPRLATNEKLFF.

V gene TRBV7-9 combines with J gene TRBJ1-1; tentatively, D is TRBD1 (5 bases). V was pared by 4 bases and J by 6 bases, with 15 bases between. Per germline, CDR1 SEHNR and CDR2 FQNEAQ (reference sequence). CDR3 size: 14 residues. The CDR3 sequence: CASSSRGAVAEAFF. The CDR3 coding sequence is TGTGCCAGCAGCTCCCGGGGCGCAGTCGCTGAAGCTTTCTTT.

The chain links TRBV6-5 to TRBJ1-6, with 7 bases matching TRBD1. Germline CDR1 MNHEY, CDR2 SVGAGI. The CDR3 extends over 13 amino acids. V shed 11 bases, J shed 4 bases, and the junction held 5 bases outside the gene matches. CDR3 nucleotide sequence: TGTGCCTCAGGGGACAGATATAATTCACCCCTCCACTTT. Translation gives CASGDRYNSPLHF.

The CDR3: CASSGHWNTEAFF. The CDR3 region has the DNA TGTGCCAGCAGCGGACACTGGAACACTGAAGCTTTCTTT. The rearrangement links TRBV2 to TRBJ1-1; TRBD1 is a possible D gene (5 bases). Germline-derived CDR1 and CDR2 are SNHLY and FYNNEI. The germline V and J ends were trimmed by 6 bases and 1 base, with 9 bases remaining between them. This CDR3 comprises 13 residues.

V is TRBV6-6 and J is TRBJ2-3; D not certain. V was clipped by 0 bases and J by 0 bases, with 10 bases between them. Germline CDR1 and CDR2: MNHNY and SVGAGI (reference sequence). The CDR3 spans 16 residues. CDR3 DNA: TGTGCCAGCAGTTACTCTCTGCTAGATAGCACAGATACGCAGTATTTT. It specifies CASSYSLLDSTDTQYF.

This chain joins TRBV5-5 and TRBJ1-5, with TRBD1 matching over 9 bases. Germline V gene data show CDR1 as SGHKS and CDR2 as YYEKEE (reference sequence). V shed 5 bases and J 0 bases; nucleotides not matched to a gene: 9. The CDR3 sequence is 17 residues long. CDR3 loop: CASRLGQGMSSNQPQHF. The CDR3 bases are TGTGCCAGCAGACTAGGACAGGGGATGAGTAGCAATCAGCCCCAGCATTTT.